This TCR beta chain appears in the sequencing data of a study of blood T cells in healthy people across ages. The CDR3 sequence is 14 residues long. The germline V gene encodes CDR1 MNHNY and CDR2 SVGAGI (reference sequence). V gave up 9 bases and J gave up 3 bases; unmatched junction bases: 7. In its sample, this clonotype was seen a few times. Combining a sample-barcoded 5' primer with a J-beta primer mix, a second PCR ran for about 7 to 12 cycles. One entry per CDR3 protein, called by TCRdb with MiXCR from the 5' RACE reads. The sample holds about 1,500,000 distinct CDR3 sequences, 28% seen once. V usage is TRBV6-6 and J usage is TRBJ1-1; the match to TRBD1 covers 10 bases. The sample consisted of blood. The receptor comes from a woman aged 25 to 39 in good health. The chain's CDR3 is CASSGQGGDTEAFF. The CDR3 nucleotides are TGTGCCAGTAGTGGACAGGGGGGTGACACTGAAGCTTTCTTT.